These 6 T cell receptor beta chains came from one sample sequenced in a study of T cells in Graves' hyperthyroidism and ophthalmopathy. The TCR beta CDR3 regions underwent amplification using RNA transcripts as the source. Primed by the HTBI set, a first-round RT-PCR was run on the TCR CDR3. TCRdb itself ran the multiplex PCR reads through MiXCR, one entry per CDR3 protein. Of 550,000 to 600,000 distinct CDR3 sequences detected, 14% appear once; the ten largest clones hold roughly 7%. The sequenced sample was blood. Source of these receptors: a woman aged 18-29 years with Graves' ophthalmopathy.

CDR3 DNA sequence: TGTGCCAGCAGCCAAGGGGCAGGGTCGAACACTGAAGCTTTCTTT. It translates to CASSQGAGSNTEAFF. The chain is built from TRBV4-2 and TRBJ1-1, with a tentative D call TRBD1 (5 bases). Germline V gives CDR1 LGHNA, CDR2 YNFKEQ. This CDR3 spans 15 amino acids. V lost 1 base, J lost 1 base, and 10 bases lay in between.

This clonotype appeared many times. The V and J genes are TRBV11-2 and TRBJ2-7; D not resolved. V was shortened by 0 bases and J by 5 bases, with 8 bases between the two germline ends. The length of the CDR3 is 13 residues. CDR1 is SGHAT and CDR2 is FQNNGV in the germline V gene. The CDR3 bases are TGTGCCAGCAGCTTAGACAGGCCCAACGAGCAGTACTTC. Translated, it gives CASSLDRPNEQYF. Supplemented by reference TRBV11-2 and TRBJ2-7, the full variable domain reads EAGVAQSPRYKIIEKRQSVAFWCNPISGHATLYWYQQILGQGPKLLIQFQNNGVVDDSQLPKDRFSAERLKGVDSTLKIQPAKLEDSAVYLCASSLDRPNEQYFGPGTRLTVT.

This clonotype was seen many times. This chain connects TRBV27 to TRBJ1-2; D possibly corresponds to TRBD1 (5 bases). Germline V CDR1 and CDR2: MNHEY, SMNVEV (reference sequence). The CDR3 is made up of 16 amino acids. The V and J ends lost 2 bases and 1 base respectively, with 14 bases between them. This CDR3 is CASSLRRDQSNYGYTF. CDR3 DNA: TGTGCCAGCAGTTTACGGCGGGACCAAAGTAACTATGGCTACACCTTC.

The chain has TRBV3-1 and TRBJ2-7, with 9 positions matching TRBD2. Germline trimming cut 0 bases from V and 3 bases from J; bases unmatched to any gene: 6. The CDR3 is 16 amino acids. CDR1 LGHDT and CDR2 YNNKEL come from the germline V gene (reference sequence). The CDR3 region has the DNA TGTGCCAGCAGCCAAGATTTAGTAGCGGGAGTCTACGAGCAGTACTTC. This translates into CASSQDLVAGVYEQYF.

This clonotype was seen ten or more times. V is TRBV2 and J is TRBJ2-7; the D call may be TRBD1 or TRBD2 (5 bases each). This CDR3 is built from 15 residues. The V gene's germline CDR1 is SNHLY and CDR2 FYNNEI. V lost 0 bases and J 4 bases, leaving 13 bases between the germline ends. The CDR3 reads CASSEAGRAFYEQYF. The DNA for the CDR3 is TGTGCCAGCAGTGAAGCGGGGCGGGCCTTTTACGAGCAGTACTTC.

This clonotype has at least ten counts. The chain employs TRBV18 and TRBJ2-4, with D perhaps being TRBD1 or TRBD2 (5 bases each). The CDR3 extends over 14 amino acids. The ends were cut back, 6 bases at V and 9 bases at J, with 18 bases in the middle. The germline V gene has CDR1 KGHSH and CDR2 LQKENI. The CDR3 DNA follows: TGTGCCAGCTCTGTCGGGACGGACTTCACCATTCAGTACTTC. It specifies CASSVGTDFTIQYF.